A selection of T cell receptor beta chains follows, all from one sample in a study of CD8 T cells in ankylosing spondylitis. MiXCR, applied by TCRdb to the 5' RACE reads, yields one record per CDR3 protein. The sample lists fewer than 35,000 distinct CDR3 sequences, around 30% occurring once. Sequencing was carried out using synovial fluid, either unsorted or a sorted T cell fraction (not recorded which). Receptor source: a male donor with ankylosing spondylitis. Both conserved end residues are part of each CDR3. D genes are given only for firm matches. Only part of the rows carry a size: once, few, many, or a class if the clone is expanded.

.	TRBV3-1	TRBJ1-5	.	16	CASSQDYGNSNQPQHF	TGTGCCAGCAGCCAAGATTATGGAAATAGCAATCAGCCCCAGCATTTT
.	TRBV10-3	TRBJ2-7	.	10	CATYAGLLYF	TGTGCCACCTACGCAGGACTTCTATACTTC
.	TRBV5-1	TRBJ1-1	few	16	CASSALNRAECTEAFF	TGCGCCAGCAGCGCGCTGAACAGGGCCGAGTGCACTGAAGCTTTCTTT
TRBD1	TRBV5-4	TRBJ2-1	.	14	CASSSIDREVEQFF	TGTGCCAGCAGCTCCATTGACAGGGAAGTTGAGCAGTTCTTC
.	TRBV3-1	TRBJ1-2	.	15	CASSQDQAGLLGYTF	TGTGCCAGCAGCCAAGATCAAGCAGGGCTTTTGGGCTACACCTTC
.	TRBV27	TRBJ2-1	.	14	CASSSTYTLDEQFF	TGTGCCAGCAGTTCGACCTACACCCTCGATGAGCAGTTCTTC
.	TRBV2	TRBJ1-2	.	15	CASSASGTSNYGYTF	TGTGCCAGCAGTGCCTCAGGGACATCTAACTATGGCTACACCTTC
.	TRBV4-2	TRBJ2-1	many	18	CASSQGPPATMGTGEQFF	TGTGCCAGCAGCCAGGGGCCACCTGCTACGATGGGCACAGGTGAGCAGTTCTTC
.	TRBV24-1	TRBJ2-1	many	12	CATSDLKGEQFF	TGTGCCACCAGTGATTTGAAGGGGGAGCAGTTCTTC
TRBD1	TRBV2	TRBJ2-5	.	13	CAIGTETQETQYF	TGTGCCATAGGGACAGAAACCCAAGAGACCCAGTACTTC
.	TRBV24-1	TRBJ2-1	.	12	CATSDSLNEQFF	TGTGCCACCAGTGATTCTTTGAATGAGCAGTTCTTC
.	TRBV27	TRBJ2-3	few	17	CASSLSSGRGIGDTQYF	TGTGCCAGCAGTTTATCGTCCGGCAGGGGAATAGGAGATACGCAGTATTTT
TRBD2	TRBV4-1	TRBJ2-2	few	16	CASSQEPGLGAGELFF	TGCGCCAGCAGCCAAGAACCGGGACTAGGAGCCGGGGAGCTGTTTTTT
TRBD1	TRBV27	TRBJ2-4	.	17	CASSCAGGVSFGYIQYF	TGTGCCAGCAGCTGCGCAGGGGGCGTGAGCTTTGGGTACATTCAGTACTTC
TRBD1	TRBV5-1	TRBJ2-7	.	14	CASSEGQRSYEQYF	TGCGCCAGCAGCGAGGGACAGAGATCCTACGAGCAGTACTTC
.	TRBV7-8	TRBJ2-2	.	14	CASSFSAGTGELFF	TGTGCCAGCAGCTTCTCGGCGGGAACCGGGGAGCTGTTTTTT
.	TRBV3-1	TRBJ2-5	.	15	CASSQDRGAGETQYF	TGTGCCAGCAGCCAAGATCGAGGGGCGGGGGAGACCCAGTACTTC
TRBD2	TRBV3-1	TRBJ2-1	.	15	CASSQEGGGYNEQFF	TGTGCCAGCAGCCAAGAGGGCGGGGGCTACAATGAGCAGTTCTTC
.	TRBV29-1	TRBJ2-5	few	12	CSVGAPPETQYF	TGCAGCGTCGGGGCACCTCCGGAGACCCAGTACTTC
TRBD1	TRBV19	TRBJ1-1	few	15	CASSIEGQGRTEAFF	TGTGCCAGTAGTATAGAGGGACAGGGGAGGACTGAAGCTTTCTTT
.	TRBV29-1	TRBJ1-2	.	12	CSVDWVDYGYTF	TGCAGCGTTGATTGGGTGGACTATGGCTACACCTTC
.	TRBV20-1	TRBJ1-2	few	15	CSAREVATGGYGYTF	TGCAGTGCTAGAGAGGTTGCCACCGGGGGGTATGGCTACACCTTC
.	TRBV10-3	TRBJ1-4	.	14	CAISEAGVQEKLFF	TGTGCCATCAGTGAGGCAGGGGTTCAGGAAAAACTGTTTTTT
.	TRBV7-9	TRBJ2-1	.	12	CASSPDNNEQFF	TGTGCCAGCAGCCCGGACAACAATGAGCAGTTCTTC
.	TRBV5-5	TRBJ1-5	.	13	CASSYTGSQPQHF	TGTGCCAGCAGTTACACAGGGTCTCAGCCCCAGCATTTT
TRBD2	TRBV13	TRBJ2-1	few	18	CASSSEYQTSGTLNEQFF	TGTGCCAGCAGCTCCGAATATCAGACTAGCGGGACGCTTAATGAGCAGTTCTTC
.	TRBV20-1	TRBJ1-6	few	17	CSARRPFSREGNSPLHF	TGCAGTGCTAGAAGGCCATTTAGCAGGGAGGGTAATTCACCCCTCCACTTT
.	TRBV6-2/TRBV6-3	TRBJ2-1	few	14	CASSYLAPSGEQFF	TGTGCCAGCAGTTACTTAGCTCCTTCAGGGGAGCAGTTCTTC
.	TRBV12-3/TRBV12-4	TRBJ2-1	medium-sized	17	CASSLKPSKKRVNEQFF	TGTGCCAGCAGTTTAAAGCCTAGCAAAAAGAGGGTAAATGAGCAGTTCTTC
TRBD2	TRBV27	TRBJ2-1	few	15	CASSLSAGGQSEQFF	TGTGCCAGCAGTTTATCCGCGGGAGGACAGAGTGAGCAGTTCTTC
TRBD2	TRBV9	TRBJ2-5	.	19	CASSSEGSGRAHSEETQYF	TGTGCCAGCAGCTCCGAGGGGAGCGGGAGGGCCCATAGCGAAGAGACCCAGTACTTC
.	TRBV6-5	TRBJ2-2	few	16	CASSYSMGPNTGELFF	TGTGCCAGCAGTTACTCGATGGGACCCAACACCGGGGAGCTGTTTTTT
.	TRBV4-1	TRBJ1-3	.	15	CASSQSAFTSAAIYF	TGCGCCAGCAGCCAATCCGCCTTTACTTCTGCGGCCATATATTTT
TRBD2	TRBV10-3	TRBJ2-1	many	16	CAISESSGRSYNEQFF	TGTGCCATCAGTGAATCTAGCGGGAGGTCCTACAATGAGCAGTTCTTC
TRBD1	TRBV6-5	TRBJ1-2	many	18	CASSYSNTGDRGGYGYTF	TGTGCCAGCAGTTACTCGAACACCGGGGACAGGGGAGGATATGGCTACACCTTC
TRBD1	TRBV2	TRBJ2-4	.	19	CASSEAPYWTGLAKNIQYF	TGTGCCAGCAGTGAAGCGCCTTACTGGACAGGCTTAGCCAAAAACATTCAGTACTTC
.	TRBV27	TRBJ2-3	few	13	CASSLQGGDTQYF	TGTGCCAGCAGTTTACAGGGGGGGGATACGCAGTATTTT
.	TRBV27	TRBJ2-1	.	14	CASSLVGLYNEQFF	TGTGCCAGCAGTTTAGTGGGGCTCTACAATGAGCAGTTCTTC
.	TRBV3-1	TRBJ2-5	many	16	CASSLQGGLLGETQYF	TGTGCCAGCAGCCTACAGGGTGGACTGTTAGGAGAGACCCAGTACTTC
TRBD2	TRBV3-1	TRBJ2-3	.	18	CASSSKLGLSGRTDTQYF	TGTGCCAGCAGCTCGAAACTGGGCCTTAGCGGGAGAACAGATACGCAGTATTTT
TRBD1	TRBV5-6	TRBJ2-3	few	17	CASRTDRGLFYTDTQYF	TGTGCCAGCAGAACGGACAGGGGGCTGTTTTACACAGATACGCAGTATTTT
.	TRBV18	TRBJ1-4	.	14	CASSPGNPYEKLFF	TGTGCCAGCTCACCCGGGAACCCGTATGAAAAACTGTTTTTT
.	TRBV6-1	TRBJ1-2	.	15	CASSEGTTTWAGYTF	TGTGCCAGCAGTGAGGGGACGACCACTTGGGCAGGCTACACCTTC
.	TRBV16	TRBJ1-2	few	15	CASSQSVDGNYGYTF	TGTGCCAGCAGCCAATCCGTGGACGGAAACTATGGCTACACCTTC
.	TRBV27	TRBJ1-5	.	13	CASSLGVGQPQHF	TGTGCCAGCAGTTTAGGGGTAGGGCAGCCCCAGCATTTT
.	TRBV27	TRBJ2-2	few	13	CASKRHYTGELFF	TGTGCCAGCAAGCGCCACTACACCGGGGAGCTGTTTTTT